A single T cell receptor beta chain is shown here with its context. The CDR3 length is 15 residues. Germline lookup yields CDR1 ENHRY and CDR2 SYGVKD. After removal of 7 bases from V and 7 bases from J, the junction contained 10 bases not matched to a gene. The repertoire was sequenced with immunoSEQ multiplex PCR; TCRdb's copy has only in-frame clones and lacks some. The table includes 9,000 to 13,000 clones, about 66% detected once. This record belongs to a study of regulatory dendritic cells for organ transplantation. The rearrangement joins TRBV10-3 to TRBJ2-2, with 9 bases fitting TRBD2. Sequencing was done on a sample of memory CD8+ T cells from blood. Subset noted: CD45RO+ memory T cells. The sequence came from a human donor in good health. The CDR3 DNA is TGTGCCATCAAAGCCGGGACTAGCATTGTCGGGGAGCTGTTTTTT. It translates to CAIKAGTSIVGELFF.